Each of the 19 T cell receptor beta chains below was sequenced from the same sample in a study of cytomegalovirus exposure and HLA in healthy donors. Use of 60 Vbeta and 13 Jbeta primers characterized the PCR. Assay used: immunoSEQ multiplex PCR; TCRdb lists only in-frame clones, some missing. The listing contains about 130,000 clones. Sequenced input: PBMCs. Source of these receptors: a woman in her 40s in good health and CMV-seronegative.

The rearrangement uses TRBV19 and TRBJ2-7; TRBD2 might be the D (6 bases). Germline V lookup: CDR1 LNHDA, CDR2 SQIVND (reference sequence). V lost 3 bases and J lost 3, with 15 bases in between. The CDR3 totals 15 residues. Written as DNA, the CDR3 is TGTGCCAGTAGTATGGGCGGGACGAGTTACTACGAGCAGTACTTC. This encodes CASSMGGTSYYEQYF.

This chain links TRBV5-1 with TRBJ2-1; 10 bases align to TRBD1. The CDR3 is made up of 17 amino acids. V lost 3 bases, J lost 4 bases, and 10 bases stayed unmatched. CDR1 and CDR2 (germline): SGHRS, YFSETQ. The CDR3 bases are TGCGCCAGCAGCTCGGGACAGGGGAATTACCAATACAATGAGCAGTTCTTC. Amino acids: CASSSGQGNYQYNEQFF.

The chain joins TRBV19 to TRBJ1-1; 10 nucleotides align to TRBD1. This CDR3 spans 17 amino acids. CDR1 is LNHDA, CDR2 SQIVND, per germline (reference sequence). V shed 6 bases, J shed 5 bases, and the junction held 15 bases outside the gene matches. The CDR3 DNA follows: TGTGCCAGTAGCGAAAAGACAGGGGGCGTCATTAGAACTGAAGCTTTCTTT. Translation: CASSEKTGGVIRTEAFF. The entire variable domain, with the rest obtained from reference TRBV19 and TRBJ1-1, is as follows: DGGITQSPKYLFRKEGQNVTLSCEQNLNHDAMYWYRQDPGQGLRLIYYSQIVNDFQKGDIAEGYSVSREKKESFPLTVTSAQKNPTAFYLCASSEKTGGVIRTEAFFGQGTRLTVV.

The J gene is TRBJ2-5, the V gene TRBV14; 10 bases fit TRBD2. V was clipped by 1 base and J by 4 bases; unmatched bases: 6. The germline V gene has CDR1 SGHDN and CDR2 FVKESK. The CDR3 is made up of 16 amino acids. For the CDR3, the DNA is TGTGCCAGCAGCCAAGGAACAGCGGGGGGGGGAGAGACCCAGTACTTC. Translated: CASSQGTAGGGETQYF. Filled out from reference TRBV14 and TRBJ2-5, the complete variable domain reads EAGVTQFPSHSVIEKGQTVTLRCDPISGHDNLYWYRRVMGKEIKFLLHFVKESKQDESGMPNNRFLAERTGGTYSTLKVQPAELEDSGVYFCASSQGTAGGGETQYFGPGTRLLVL.

CDR3 sequence reads: CASRDDSTGRFYGYTF. Written as DNA, the CDR3 is TGTGCCAGCAGGGACGATTCGACAGGCAGGTTCTATGGCTACACCTTC. The V gene is TRBV2, the J gene TRBJ1-2; TRBD1 might be the D (6 bases). Germline V gene sequence: CDR1 SNHLY, CDR2 FYNNEI. The CDR3 is 16 residues long. With 6 bases removed from V and 4 bases from J, the gap between germline ends came to 21 bases.

This chain links TRBV6-4 with TRBJ1-1; a possible D gene is TRBD1 (5 bases). V dropped 6 bases and J dropped 5 bases, with 13 bases sitting between them. Germline lookup yields CDR1 MRHNA and CDR2 SNTAGT. The CDR3 length is 13 residues. The CDR3 sequence is CASRNLGGTEAFF. The CDR3 region has the DNA TGTGCCAGCAGGAACCTCGGGGGAACTGAAGCTTTCTTT.

The V and J genes are TRBV5-1 and TRBJ1-5, with unresolved D. The germline gives CDR1 SGHRS, CDR2 YFSETQ. Trimming removed 0 bases from V and 3 bases from J, with 10 bases in between. This CDR3 region has 15 residues. CDR3 region: CASSLAGWVNQPQHF. The CDR3 DNA follows: TGCGCCAGCAGCTTGGCGGGTTGGGTCAATCAGCCCCAGCATTTT.

This rearrangement joins TRBV5-1 to TRBJ1-1; 8 bases are shared with TRBD1. V gave up 1 base and J gave up 1 base; unmatched junction bases: 6. The CDR3 is made up of 16 amino acids. Germline V gene data show CDR1 as SGHRS and CDR2 as YFSETQ. The CDR3 sequence: CASSLRSGQGNTEAFF. DNA of the CDR3: TGCGCCAGCAGCTTGCGGTCCGGACAGGGGAACACTGAAGCTTTCTTT.

CDR3 coding DNA: TGTGCCAGCAGCTTGTGGGACAGGGTTCGTGCACAGCCCCAGCATTTT. This translates into CASSLWDRVRAQPQHF. This chain uses TRBV5-6 with TRBJ1-5, with TRBD1 matching 9 bases. Germline CDR1 is SGHDT and CDR2 is YYEEEE. The CDR3 consists of 16 residues. Trimming at V came to 1 base and at J to 7 bases, leaving 9 bases not matched to a gene.

This chain uses TRBV5-8 with TRBJ2-7, with D tentatively TRBD2 (7 bases). Trimming pared 0 bases from V and 6 bases from J, leaving 13 bases between. Germline CDR1 is SGHTS and CDR2 is YDEGEE. This CDR3 contains 14 residues. In nucleotides, the CDR3 is TGTGCCAGCAGCTTGGAAAGGGGAGGGGGCGAGCAGTACTTC. It codes for CASSLERGGGEQYF.

A word on this clone: Other DNA variants within this sample encode the same CDR3. The chain has TRBV28 and TRBJ1-6; weak D call: TRBD1 (6 bases). Germline V lookup: CDR1 MDHEN, CDR2 SYDVKM. The germline V and J ends were trimmed by 2 bases and 0 bases, with 11 bases remaining between them. This CDR3 spans 17 amino acids. The CDR3 here is CASSLRTDTSYNSPLHF. CDR3 coding DNA: TGTGCCAGCAGTTTAAGGACAGACACCTCCTATAATTCACCCCTCCACTTT.

This chain connects TRBV27 to TRBJ1-6; D is possibly TRBD1 (6 bases). V dropped 5 bases and J dropped 7 bases, with 12 bases sitting between them. This CDR3 comprises 14 residues. Germline V gene sequence: CDR1 MNHEY, CDR2 SMNVEV (reference sequence). For the CDR3, the DNA is TGTGCCAGCAGTAGACAGGTAGACAATTCACCCCTCCACTTT. As protein: CASSRQVDNSPLHF.

The CDR3: CASSLIGGNQPQHF. CDR3 bases: TGCGCCAGCAGCTTGATCGGGGGCAATCAGCCCCAGCATTTT. This chain joins TRBV5-1 and TRBJ1-5; D is uncertain. The germline gives CDR1 SGHRS, CDR2 YFSETQ. V was pared by 1 base and J by 2 bases, with 7 bases between. This CDR3 spans 14 amino acids.

The chain joins TRBV5-4 to TRBJ2-5, with 7 bases aligning to TRBD2. CDR1 SGHNT and CDR2 YYREEE come from the germline V gene (reference sequence). The V and J ends lost 2 bases and 1 base, in that order; junction bases with no gene match: 5. The CDR3 is made up of 15 amino acids. CDR3 nucleotides: TGTGCCAGCAGCTTTCCGCGGGGGACCCAAGAGACCCAGTACTTC. It yields the protein CASSFPRGTQETQYF.

The chain couples TRBV19 to TRBJ1-3, with 9 bases that match TRBD1. The V gene's germline CDR1 is LNHDA and CDR2 SQIVND (reference sequence). V lost 8 bases and J lost 4; bases outside the gene matches: 6. The CDR3 sequence is 14 residues long. The CDR3 sequence: CASSRDREGNTIYF. DNA of the CDR3: TGTGCCAGTTCCCGGGACAGGGAAGGAAACACCATATATTTT.

This rearrangement joins TRBV4-3 to TRBJ1-2; no clear D gene. Germline V gives CDR1 LGHNA, CDR2 YSLEER. The V gene lost 0 bases and the J gene lost 1 base, with 6 bases spanning the gap. This CDR3 spans 14 amino acids. CDR3 protein: CASSQEAVNYGYTF. CDR3 bases: TGCGCCAGCAGCCAAGAAGCCGTTAACTATGGCTACACCTTC.

The CDR3 protein is CASSEGVYEQYF. The CDR3 DNA sequence: TGTGCCAGCAGTGAAGGAGTCTACGAGCAGTACTTC. The chain carries TRBV2 and TRBJ2-5; D call uncertain. The J call may be wrong; the DNA end is better matched by TRBJ2-7. This CDR3 spans 12 amino acids. Germline values: CDR1 SNHLY, CDR2 FYNNEI.

Comments on this clone: In the same sample, other DNA sequences code for this CDR3. The J gene is TRBJ2-2, the V gene TRBV5-1; D unresolved. CDR1 and CDR2 from the germline V gene are SGHRS and YFSETQ. The CDR3 spans 14 residues. Trimming took 0 bases from V and 1 from J, leaving 4 bases between them. The CDR3 sequence: CASSLGGNTGELFF. The CDR3 DNA reads as TGCGCCAGCAGCTTGGGCGGGAACACCGGGGAGCTGTTTTTT.

The V and J genes are TRBV5-1 and TRBJ2-3; D gene uncertain. V gave up 0 bases and J gave up 3 bases, with 14 bases separating them. The CDR3 extends over 16 amino acids. Germline V gene data show CDR1 as SGHRS and CDR2 as YFSETQ. CDR3 region: CASSLGPAAGTDTQYF. In DNA, the CDR3 is TGCGCCAGCAGCTTGGGACCGGCCGCAGGAACAGATACGCAGTATTTT.